A selection of T cell receptor beta chains follows, all from one sample in a study of blood T cell repertoires in COVID-19. Clones were read by immunoSEQ multiplex PCR, and TCRdb kept only the in-frame ones, dropping some. The sample yields about 86,000 clones, around four fifths seen once. Source material: peripheral blood. These receptor sequences come from a man in his 70s with acute or convalescent COVID-19. Each CDR3 is given with its conserved first and last residue. A D gene is named only where the DNA matches it firmly. The size field is filled for only some rows; it gives once, few, many or a size class.

size	V	J	D	DNA	CDR3
.	TRBV29-1	TRBJ1-1	.	TGCAGCGTTGAAAAATCGCAGGGCAACACTGAAGCTTTCTTT	CSVEKSQGNTEAFF
once	TRBV27	TRBJ2-2	TRBD2	TGTGCCAGCAGTCCCCGGACTAGCGGGGGGCCGAGCACCGGGGAGCTGTTTTTT	CASSPRTSGGPSTGELFF
.	TRBV3-1/TRBV3-2	TRBJ2-1	.	TGTGCCAGCAGCCAAGATGGGGGCGGGGGCCAGTTCCACAATGAGCAGTTCTTC	CASSQDGGGGQFHNEQFF
.	TRBV3-1/TRBV3-2	TRBJ2-1	TRBD2	TGTGCCAGCAGCCACCGACTAGCGGGGCACAATGAGCAGTTCTTC	CASSHRLAGHNEQFF
.	TRBV27	TRBJ2-1	TRBD1	TGTGCCAGCAGTTGGCGGACAGGCACATACAATGAGCAGTTCTTC	CASSWRTGTYNEQFF
.	TRBV4-1	TRBJ2-3	.	TGCGCCAGCAGCCAGAGGCGAGGCGGAGGGGGCACAGATACGCAGTATTTT	CASSQRRGGGGTDTQYF
.	TRBV12-3/TRBV12-4	TRBJ1-3	.	TGTGCCAGCAGACGCGTCTCTGGAAACACCATATATTTT	CASRRVSGNTIYF
.	TRBV18	TRBJ2-1	TRBD2	TGTGCCAGCTCGCCACAGCGAGGTAGCGGGGGGCTATACAATGAGCAGTTCTTC	CASSPQRGSGGLYNEQFF
.	TRBV10-3	TRBJ1-6	TRBD1	TGTGCCATCAGGGCCCAGGGGGAGTCAAAGTCACCCCTCCACTTT	CAIRAQGESKSPLHF
once	TRBV5-6	TRBJ2-2	TRBD1	TGTGCCAGCAGCTACCGGGACAGAGACACCGGGGAGCTGTTTTTT	CASSYRDRDTGELFF
few	TRBV12-5	TRBJ2-1	TRBD1	TGTGCTAGTGGTGAGGGGACAGGGGAAGATGAGCAGTTCTTC	CASGEGTGEDEQFF
.	TRBV5-4	TRBJ2-7	.	TGTGCCAGCAGCTTGGGGGAGCTAAGATACGAGCAGTACTTC	CASSLGELRYEQYF
.	TRBV12-3/TRBV12-4	TRBJ2-3	.	TGTGCCAGCAGTTTACGGGGGGCTACGCAGTATTTT	CASSLRGATQYF
.	TRBV7-2	TRBJ2-3	.	TGTGCCAGCAGCTTAGGGGCAGGTTTAACAGATACGCAGTATTTT	CASSLGAGLTDTQYF
once	TRBV10-3	TRBJ1-2	.	TGTGCCATCAACCGGGGGGACGTAAACTATGGCTACACCTTC	CAINRGDVNYGYTF
.	TRBV18	TRBJ1-4	.	TGTGCCAGCTCGAATCCGGGAGCAACTAATGAAAAACTGTTTTTT	CASSNPGATNEKLFF
.	TRBV19	TRBJ1-5	TRBD1	TGTGCCAGTGGGGACAGGGGGCGCGGACAGCCCCAGCATTTT	CASGDRGRGQPQHF
.	TRBV5-8	TRBJ2-7	.	TGTGCCAGCATCAAAAGGGGTTCATACTCCTACGAGCAGTACTTC	CASIKRGSYSYEQYF
.	TRBV5-1	TRBJ2-7	.	TGCGCCAGCAGCCCTCGTGAAGGGGGACCTTCGCAGCAGTACTTC	CASSPREGGPSQQYF
.	TRBV11-2	TRBJ2-1	.	TGTGCCAGCAGCTTAGGAGGGCCCCAAAATGAGCAGTTCTTC	CASSLGGPQNEQFF
.	TRBV7-2	TRBJ2-5	.	TGTGCCAGCAGCCTTACCCCGGGGGTGGAAGAGACCCAGTACTTC	CASSLTPGVEETQYF
.	TRBV3-1/TRBV3-2	TRBJ2-1	.	TGTGCCAGCAGCCAAGTAAGGCGAGGTTACAATGAGCAGTTCTTC	CASSQVRRGYNEQFF
.	TRBV7-7	TRBJ2-5	.	TGTGCCAGCAGCTTTGGCAGGTGGGAGACCCAGTACTTC	CASSFGRWETQYF
.	TRBV2	TRBJ1-6	.	TGTGCCAGCAGTGAAGCCCTTTCGGCCCTCCACTTT	CASSEALSALHF
once	TRBV27	TRBJ1-6	.	TGTGCCAGCAGTTTCGGTCCGACACCCAATTCACCCCTCCACTTT	CASSFGPTPNSPLHF
few	TRBV5-5	TRBJ1-1	.	TGTGCCAGCAGCCACTATGACCGGACTGAAGCTTTCTTT	CASSHYDRTEAFF
.	TRBV5-1	TRBJ2-1	TRBD1	TGCGCCAGCAGCCAGGGACAGGGGGCGCGGAATGAGCAGTTCTTC	CASSQGQGARNEQFF
.	TRBV27	TRBJ2-3	TRBD2	TGTGCCAGCAGTCCGCCGGGAGCGGGGGGTAGAGTTGTCACAGATACGCAGTATTTT	CASSPPGAGGRVVTDTQYF
medium-sized	TRBV2	TRBJ2-3	TRBD1	TGTGCCAGCAGGCCAGACAGGGGGAGGTCAGATACGCAGTATTTT	CASRPDRGRSDTQYF
.	TRBV27	TRBJ2-6	.	TGTGCCAGCAGTTTCCGCTTTTCGAGCTCTGGGGCCAACGTCCTGACTTTC	CASSFRFSSSGANVLTF
.	TRBV19	TRBJ2-2	.	TGTGCCAGTAGTATAGCACGGACCGGGGAGCTGTTTTTT	CASSIARTGELFF
.	TRBV6-5	TRBJ2-7	TRBD1	TGTGCCAGCAGTAAGACAGGGGTTAGCCACGAGCAGTACTTC	CASSKTGVSHEQYF
.	TRBV4-1	TRBJ1-5	TRBD1	TGCGCCAGCAGCCAAGCCCTCCCCCAACCAGGGGGAGGTCAGCCCCAGCATTTT	CASSQALPQPGGGQPQHF
.	TRBV19	TRBJ1-2	.	TGTGCCAGTAGATACGGGGATGGCTACACCTTC	CASRYGDGYTF
.	TRBV2	TRBJ2-1	.	TGTGCCGGAGCGTCTTCCTTCGATGAGCAGTTCTTC	CAGASSFDEQFF
once	TRBV2	TRBJ2-7	TRBD2	TGTGCCAGCAGTGGACTAGCGGCGAGCTCCTACGAGCAGTACTTC	CASSGLAASSYEQYF
.	TRBV3-1/TRBV3-2	TRBJ1-3	.	TGTGCCAGCAGCCAAAATTTGGTGATTTTGGACTCCCAAGCCTCTGGAAACACCATATATTTT	CASSQNLVILDSQASGNTIYF
.	TRBV5-1	TRBJ2-4	.	TGCGCCAGCAGCCACTTCTTGGGTCGGGGGAACATTCAGTACTTC	CASSHFLGRGNIQYF
.	TRBV7-9	TRBJ2-2	TRBD1	TGTGCCAGCAGCGGGGGACAGGGGAACACCGGGGAGCTGTTTTTT	CASSGGQGNTGELFF
.	TRBV7-9	TRBJ2-2	.	TGTGCCAGCAGCTTGCGACGGGCGGGGACCGGGGAGCTGTTTTTT	CASSLRRAGTGELFF
.	TRBV27	TRBJ2-1	TRBD2	TGTGCCAGCAGAACTATAGCGGGGGGTTCACGGAATGAGCAGTTCTTC	CASRTIAGGSRNEQFF
few	TRBV30	TRBJ1-2	.	TGTGCCTGGAGTACCTCACAGGGATGGTCAGGCGGCTACACCTTC	CAWSTSQGWSGGYTF
.	TRBV6-6	TRBJ1-2	TRBD1	TGTGCCAGCAGCCTTCAGGGGGCCGGTGGCTACACCTTC	CASSLQGAGGYTF
.	TRBV3-1/TRBV3-2	TRBJ2-1	.	TGTGCCAGCAGCCAGGATAGCCTGTTTGGATACAATGAGCAGTTCTTC	CASSQDSLFGYNEQFF
.	TRBV12-3/TRBV12-4	TRBJ2-7	.	TGTGCCAGCAGTTTCGGTCCCTACGAGCAGTACTTC	CASSFGPYEQYF
.	TRBV15	TRBJ2-1	.	TGTGCCACCAGCAGAACGACAGGCTTTGGGAATGAGCAGTTCTTC	CATSRTTGFGNEQFF
.	TRBV19	TRBJ2-7	TRBD1	TGTGCCAGCCAACCGGGACAGGGGGGATACGAGCAGTACTTC	CASQPGQGGYEQYF
.	TRBV2	TRBJ2-7	.	TGTGCCAGCAGTGACGAGGGAATAAGCTCCTACGAGCAGTACTTC	CASSDEGISSYEQYF
.	TRBV19	TRBJ1-2	.	TGTGCCAGTAGTATGGATTTGGGCAGGAACTATGGCTACACCTTC	CASSMDLGRNYGYTF
.	TRBV10-2	TRBJ2-7	.	TGCGCCAGCAGTGAGGCCAGCTACGAGCAGTACTTC	CASSEASYEQYF
.	TRBV5-4	TRBJ2-7	TRBD1	TGTGCCAGCAGCCCTGATACCTGGACAGGGTCCGAGCAGTACTTC	CASSPDTWTGSEQYF
.	TRBV19	TRBJ2-6	TRBD2	TGTGCCAGTAGTATCCGCCCGGCGGGGGGGATCTCTGGGGCCAACGTCCTGACTTTC	CASSIRPAGGISGANVLTF
.	TRBV2	TRBJ2-4	.	TGTGCCAGCAGTGAAGGAGGGATCCAAAACATTCAGTACTTC	CASSEGGIQNIQYF
.	TRBV27	TRBJ2-7	.	TGTGCCAGCGGTTCGCCTCAGAAAAAGCAGTACTTC	CASGSPQKKQYF
.	TRBV20-1	TRBJ2-3	.	TGCAGTGCTAGTGGGCGGGGATGGACAGATACGCAGTATTTT	CSASGRGWTDTQYF
.	TRBV10-3	TRBJ2-2	TRBD1	TGTGCCATCAGTGACCCCGGGACAGGGGTCACCGGGGAGCTGTTTTTT	CAISDPGTGVTGELFF
.	TRBV7-9	TRBJ2-1	TRBD2	TGTGCCAGCAGCTTGGGACTAGGGGACAATGAGCAGTTCTTC	CASSLGLGDNEQFF
.	TRBV3-1/TRBV3-2	TRBJ1-1	.	TGTGCCAGCAGCCAGGCCAAGACTGAAGCTTTCTTT	CASSQAKTEAFF
.	TRBV7-3	TRBJ1-6	TRBD1	TGTGCCAGCAGCCGTGGACAGGGGAGCGATAATTCACCCCTCCACTTT	CASSRGQGSDNSPLHF
few	TRBV5-1	TRBJ1-6	TRBD1	TGCGCCAGCAGGCGGACAGGGGATAGCTCCTATAATTCACCCCTCCACTTT	CASRRTGDSSYNSPLHF